This T cell receptor beta chain came from a study of neurological immune-mediated disorders (dated by TCRdb to 2018 to 2020). As for the study more broadly: The study compared peripheral blood TCR-beta repertoires of HTLV-I-associated myelopathy (HAM/TSP) patients, multiple sclerosis patients and healthy controls using UMI-based sequencing. The cohort included about 70 subjects: approximately 14 with HAM/TSP, roughly 35 with multiple sclerosis, and around 20 healthy controls. The approximately 110 TCR-beta libraries included longitudinal samples, technical triplicates and paired sorted CD4+ and CD8+ T-cell subsets alongside PBMC samples. The full study reports these points: No identical CDR3 amino acid sequences were shared among expanded clones across subjects, suggesting private TCR-beta repertoires in all groups. TCR clonal expansion was greatest in HAM/TSP patients and smallest in MS patients, who ranked below even healthy controls.

The CDR3 covers 17 residues, taking in both the cysteine and the phenylalanine. The sequence is cut down to CDR3 DNA, 51 bases in frame from base 1. CDR1 is given as SGHRS and CDR2 as YFSETQ, both from the germline V gene. V lost 0 bases and J lost 0 bases, and the count of bases not matched to a germline gene is 8. For the unsorted PBMC libraries, 2 million PBMCs were stored in RNAlater at -80 degrees C until RNA extraction and were used to generate the libraries. PBMCs were separated from peripheral blood using Ficoll-Hypaque density gradient centrifugation and then cryopreserved in liquid nitrogen. This clonotype was detected many times. This receptor's antigen is unknown. Per-base qualities were not stored, and no clone one base away is much larger. cDNA was synthesized by template-switch 5'RACE using a primer with a 10-nucleotide random unique molecular identifier that tagged each TCR transcript. Each sequencing run produced over 170 million TCR-beta sequences covering 15-18 subjects. The RNeasy kit was used for extraction of total RNA. The KAPA Real-time Library Amplification kit was used to amplify TCR-beta VDJ regions with primers targeting the TCR constant region and the 5'RACE anchor. A first PCR added sample indexes and Illumina adaptors, after which a second PCR increased the library yield. After Ampure bead purification, the roughly 650 bp TCR product was size-selected on a 2% E-gel SizeSelection system. Library quality was checked on a Bioanalyzer, concentration was measured with Qubit, and libraries were quantified with the Kapa Library Quantification kit before pooling. An Illumina HiSeq 2500 was used to sequence the libraries paired-end at 2 x 150 bp. To increase sequence diversity, about 24-32% phiX was spiked into each library pool. The authors' analysis ran thus. Quality-filtered reads were processed with the UMI-based MiGEC pipeline, and over 85% of raw TCR sequences were removed by the MiGEC pipeline during error correction. VDJ genes were aligned to IMGT germline references, and each clonotype was defined by a unique CDR3 amino acid sequence together with V-J genes. Clonal expansion, Shannon diversity and CDR3 relatedness were evaluated with VDJtools (CalcPairwiseDistances, ClusterSamples), while phylogenetic trees were built in CLCbio workbench. Clones with at least 8 unique UMIs were defined as expanded, with this threshold being based on coefficient-of-variation modelling across technical triplicates. The public reads were reanalyzed by TCRdb: fastp trimming at Q25, MiXCR alignment, in-frame beta chains only. Every distinct CDR3 protein forms one entry, paired with its most common genes and DNA. The authors' filters were not applied to this entry. In all, the sample holds about 36,000 distinct CDR3 sequences, and 10% of those were seen once. Clones ranked in the top ten supply approximately 6.9% of the sample.

The receptor's source is a woman aged 30 to 39 with HTLV-1-associated myelopathy (HAM/TSP). The rearrangement combines TRBV5-1 with TRBJ1-1, and TRBD1 aligns with 7 junction nucleotides. Sequenced input: PBMCs. The CDR3 corresponds to CASSLGSGGGMNTEAFF. The DNA reads as follows: TGCGCCAGCAGCTTGGGGTCAGGGGGGGGTATGAACACTGAAGCTTTCTTT.